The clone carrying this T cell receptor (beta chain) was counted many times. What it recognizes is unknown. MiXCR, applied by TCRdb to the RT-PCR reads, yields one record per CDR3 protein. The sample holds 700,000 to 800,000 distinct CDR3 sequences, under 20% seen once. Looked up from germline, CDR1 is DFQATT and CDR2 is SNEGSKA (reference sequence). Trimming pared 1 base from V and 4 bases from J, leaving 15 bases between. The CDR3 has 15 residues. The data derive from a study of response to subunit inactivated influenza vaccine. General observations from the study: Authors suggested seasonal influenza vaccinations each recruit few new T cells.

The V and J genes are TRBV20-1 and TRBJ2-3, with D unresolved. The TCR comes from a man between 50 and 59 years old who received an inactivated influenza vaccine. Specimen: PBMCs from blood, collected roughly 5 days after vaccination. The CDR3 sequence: CSARAWGVRPDTQYF. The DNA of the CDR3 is TGCAGTGCTAGAGCTTGGGGTGTTAGGCCAGATACGCAGTATTTT.